These 31 T cell receptor beta chains were all obtained from the same sample, sequenced in a study of T cells after yellow fever vaccination. Each CDR3 protein gets one entry after TCRdb re-called the 5' RACE reads with MiXCR. The sample has nearly 350,000 distinct CDR3 sequences, 8% to 9.5% seen once. The sample here was PBMCs, taken 35 to 50 days after the first yellow fever vaccination. The source is a man between 18 and 29 years old who received the YFV17D yellow fever vaccine.

This clonotype was found a few times. The chain is built from TRBV6-2 or TRBV6-3 and TRBJ2-3; TRBD2 matches at 10 bases. V shed 5 bases and J 6 bases; nucleotides not matched to a gene: 5. Per the germline V gene, CDR1 is MNHEY and CDR2 is SVGEGT. The CDR3 spans 14 residues. The CDR3 reads CASSRLAGPDTQYF. CDR3 sequence (DNA): TGTGCCAGCAGTCGACTAGCGGGCCCCGATACGCAGTATTTT.

The sample holds a few counts of this clonotype. The chain carries TRBV6-1 and TRBJ2-1, with 12 bases identical to TRBD2. The CDR3 contains 13 residues. From germline, CDR1 is MNHNS and CDR2 SASEGT. Losses at the gene ends were 6 bases for V and 15 bases for J; bases not matched to a gene: 9. In DNA form, the CDR3 reads TGTGCCAGCAGCGAGACTAGCGGGGGTCGATTGTTCTTC. Translated: CASSETSGGRLFF.

This clonotype occurred a few times. The chain joins TRBV7-2 to TRBJ1-6; D is ambiguous. Germline values: CDR1 SGHTA, CDR2 FQGNSA. Deletions cut 5 bases from V and 10 bases from J, with 12 bases between. This CDR3 comprises 13 residues. CDR3 sequence reads: CASSAGSGSPLHF. The CDR3, as DNA: TGTGCCAGCAGCGCCGGTTCGGGGTCACCCCTCCACTTT.

This clonotype was detected ten times or more. The chain carries TRBV7-3 and TRBJ2-7, with 8 bases aligning to TRBD1. CDR1 SGHTA and CDR2 FQGTGA come from the germline V gene. This CDR3 is 15 amino acids long. J lost 3 bases, V lost 5 bases, and 9 bases had no gene match. DNA of the CDR3: TGTGCCAGCAGCGTTCAACCAGGGGGCCTCTACGAGCAGTACTTC. It yields the protein CASSVQPGGLYEQYF.

The table lists this clonotype with a few counts. This chain joins TRBV5-4 and TRBJ2-3, with D perhaps matching TRBD1 or TRBD2 (7 bases each). Deletions cut 3 bases from V and 2 bases from J, with 19 bases between. The germline CDR1 and CDR2 sequences are SGHNT and YYREEE (reference sequence). The length of the CDR3 is 17 residues. DNA of the CDR3: TGTGCCAGCAGCTGGGGGGAGGGAGGACAGGACACAGATACGCAGTATTTT. This encodes CASSWGEGGQDTDTQYF.

The J gene is TRBJ1-1, the V gene TRBV3-1; D is uncertain. The CDR3 is 12 residues long. Trimming took off 10 bases at V and 1 base at J, with 10 bases between the two ends. Germline V lookup: CDR1 LGHDT, CDR2 YNNKEL (reference sequence). Written as DNA, the CDR3 is TGTGCCACCCGAAATCCGAACACTGAAGCTTTCTTT. Its translation: CATRNPNTEAFF.

In its sample, this clonotype was seen a few times. V is TRBV20-1 and J is TRBJ2-1; the match to TRBD2 covers 8 bases. Trimming took 2 bases from V and 8 from J; bases not matched to a gene: 5. Looked up from germline, CDR1 is DFQATT and CDR2 is SNEGSKA (reference sequence). This CDR3 has 13 residues. For the CDR3, the DNA is TGCAGTGCTAGACGGGGGGGCGTCCATGAGCAGTTCTTC. It encodes CSARRGGVHEQFF.

The chain is built from TRBV20-1 and TRBJ1-2, with D perhaps matching TRBD1 (5 bases). V dropped 0 bases and J dropped 0 bases, with 11 bases sitting between them. Germline V gene sequence: CDR1 DFQATT, CDR2 SNEGSKA (reference sequence). The CDR3 spans 15 residues. The chain's CDR3 is CSARDRRTPNYGYTF. The CDR3 DNA reads as TGCAGTGCTAGAGATCGTAGGACACCTAACTATGGCTACACCTTC.

As to this clonotype: Since no conserved phenylalanine or tryptophan closes the CDR3, a read error is the likely cause. This CDR3 reads CASSLAMGGYNEQFL. For the CDR3, the DNA is TGTGCCAGCAGTTTAGCGATGGGGGGGTACAATGAGCAGTTCCTC. The chain links TRBV12-3 or TRBV12-4 to TRBJ2-1, with 7 positions matching TRBD2. The CDR3 is 15 amino acids. V was clipped by 0 bases and J by 4 bases; unmatched bases: 3.

CDR3 coding DNA: TGTGCCAGCAGTTTAGAGGGACTGTCCTACAATGAGCAGTTCTTC. It codes for CASSLEGLSYNEQFF. This chain connects TRBV12-3 or TRBV12-4 to TRBJ2-1; maybe TRBD2 (6 bases). The CDR3 spans 15 residues. Trimming took 1 base from V and 1 from J, leaving 8 bases between them.

With regard to this clonotype: With a much larger clone just one base away, this may be a read error. This chain joins TRBV6-5 and TRBJ2-7; D tentatively fits TRBD1 or TRBD2 (6 bases each). The germline V gene encodes CDR1 MNHEY and CDR2 SVGAGI. This CDR3 region has 14 residues. V gave up 2 bases and J gave up 5 bases, with 13 bases separating them. Here the CDR3 DNA reads TGTGCCAGCAGTTACCCGGGGGCCGACGACGAGCAGTACTTC. As protein: CASSYPGADDEQYF.

A few counts support this clonotype. The chain links TRBV19 to TRBJ2-1; TRBD2 aligns across 13 bases. The CDR3 is 20 residues long. In germline, CDR1 is LNHDA, CDR2 SQIVND (reference sequence). The V gene end was trimmed by 6 bases and the J gene end by 4 bases; junction bases not matched to a gene: 18. As DNA, the CDR3 is TGTGCCAGTAGCAAAACTCCCCAGGAGACGGGACTAGCGGGGTACAATGAGCAGTTCTTC. Protein sequence: CASSKTPQETGLAGYNEQFF.

The chain uses TRBV7-9 and TRBJ1-6; D gene unclear. Germline lookup yields CDR1 SEHNR and CDR2 FQNEAQ (reference sequence). Trimming took 1 base from V and 8 from J, leaving 9 bases between them. This CDR3 has 14 residues. The CDR3 DNA reads as TGTGCCAGCAGCTTAGGAGTTTCGGATTCACCCCTCCACTTT. Amino acid sequence: CASSLGVSDSPLHF.

There are many counts of this clonotype. This chain links TRBV5-1 with TRBJ1-6; 9 bases match TRBD1. This CDR3 comprises 15 residues. With V trimmed by 0 bases and J by 7 bases, 2 bases remained unmatched. Germline CDR1 SGHRS, CDR2 YFSETQ. CDR3 region: CASSLGGTGNSPLHF. The CDR3 nucleotides are TGCGCCAGCAGCTTGGGAGGGACAGGGAATTCACCCCTCCACTTT.

The V call is TRBV6-2 or TRBV6-3, the J call TRBJ2-5; 9 nucleotides align to TRBD2. Germline CDR1 and CDR2: MNHEY and SVGEGT. This CDR3 region has 13 residues. Trimming removed 6 bases from V and 4 bases from J; junction bases left unmatched: 3. CDR3 amino acids: CASRLTSGETQYF. DNA of the CDR3: TGTGCCAGCAGACTGACTAGCGGAGAGACCCAGTACTTC.

The sample holds many counts of this clonotype. This rearrangement joins TRBV5-1 to TRBJ2-3; 7 bases are a match to TRBD1. Germline CDR1 reads SGHRS; CDR2 reads YFSETQ. The length of the CDR3 is 16 residues. The V and J ends lost 5 bases and 3 bases, in that order; junction bases with no gene match: 12. The DNA of the CDR3 is TGCGCCAGCAGTCTGGGGACAGCCCCTCCGACAGATACGCAGTATTTT. Encoded protein: CASSLGTAPPTDTQYF.

In its sample, this clonotype was seen a few times. The J gene is TRBJ1-1, the V gene TRBV5-1, with 10 bases lining up with TRBD1. V shed 4 bases and J 5 bases; nucleotides not matched to a gene: 5. There are 14 residues in the CDR3. CDR1 is SGHRS, CDR2 YFSETQ, per germline. The CDR3 protein is CASSPGQGVTEAFF. The CDR3 DNA reads as TGCGCCAGCAGCCCTGGACAGGGGGTGACTGAAGCTTTCTTT.

V gene TRBV7-2 combines with J gene TRBJ1-1, with D unclear. Germline CDR1 reads SGHTA; CDR2 reads FQGNSA. The CDR3 loop spans 13 amino acids. V lost 6 bases and J 3 bases, leaving 11 bases between the germline ends. CDR3 region: CASRVEYYTEAFF. As DNA, the CDR3 is TGTGCCAGCAGGGTTGAGTACTACACTGAAGCTTTCTTT. Filled out from reference TRBV7-2 and TRBJ1-1, the complete variable domain reads GAGVSQSPSNKVTEKGKDVELRCDPISGHTALYWYRQSLGQGLEFLIYFQGNSAPDKSGLPSDRFSAERTGGSVSTLTIQRTQQEDSAVYLCASRVEYYTEAFFGQGTRLTVV.

This rearrangement joins TRBV12-3 or TRBV12-4 to TRBJ2-3; D is unresolved. V was clipped by 3 bases and J by 2 bases, with 9 bases between them. CDR3 length equals 14 residues. The CDR3 here is CASSFNGVTDTQYF. The CDR3 coding sequence is TGTGCCAGCAGTTTTAACGGAGTCACAGATACGCAGTATTTT.

This chain joins TRBV7-2 and TRBJ2-3; 7 bases match TRBD2. Trimming took 4 bases from V and 10 from J; bases not matched to a gene: 5. Germline CDR1 SGHTA, CDR2 FQGNSA. The CDR3 has 12 amino acids. The CDR3 DNA sequence: TGTGCCAGCAGCTCAGGACTAGGAGCGCAGTATTTT. Translation: CASSSGLGAQYF.

The gene calls are TRBV12-3 or TRBV12-4 and TRBJ2-3; possibly TRBD2 for D (6 bases). V lost 6 bases and J lost 2, with 15 bases in between. This CDR3 spans 15 amino acids. CDR3 protein: CASSPRDLSTDTQYF. Here the CDR3 DNA reads TGTGCCAGCAGCCCAAGGGACTTATCCACAGATACGCAGTATTTT.

V gene TRBV7-8 combines with J gene TRBJ1-5, with D uncertain. From germline, CDR1 is SGHVS and CDR2 FQNEAQ. There are 14 residues in the CDR3. Between the trimmed V and J ends, which lost 2 bases and 7 bases, there was a span of 12 bases. CDR3 residues: CASSLLGITQPQHF. Here the CDR3 DNA reads TGTGCCAGCAGCTTACTGGGTATAACGCAGCCCCAGCATTTT.

The chain joins TRBV4-1 to TRBJ2-1; D may be TRBD1 (6 bases). Germline V gives CDR1 MGHRA, CDR2 YSYEKL. Trimming cost V 0 bases and J 2 bases, with 11 bases left between them. There are 16 residues in the CDR3. The CDR3 sequence is CASSQEQGIPYNEQFF. The CDR3 region has the DNA TGCGCCAGCAGCCAAGAACAGGGTATACCCTACAATGAGCAGTTCTTC.

Only a few counts were recorded for this clonotype. CDR3 residues: CASSEHGGPRYEQYF. The CDR3 nucleotides are TGTGCCAGCAGTGAGCACGGGGGCCCAAGGTACGAGCAGTACTTC. The rearrangement joins TRBV25-1 to TRBJ2-7; perhaps D is TRBD1 or TRBD2 (6 bases each). Germline V lookup: CDR1 MGHDK, CDR2 SYGVNS. The CDR3 is 15 amino acids. The V gene lost 3 bases and the J gene lost 4 bases, with 16 bases spanning the gap.

This clonotype occurred many times. The CDR3 loop reads CASSQRAGTNEQFF. The CDR3 DNA reads as TGCGCCAGCAGCCAACGAGCGGGGACTAATGAGCAGTTCTTC. The chain is built from TRBV4-1 and TRBJ2-1, with 7 bases matching TRBD2. This CDR3 is 14 amino acids long. Germline V gene lookup returns CDR1 MGHRA and CDR2 YSYEKL. V lost 2 bases, J lost 7 bases, and 5 bases stayed unmatched.

This clonotype was counted a few times. The chain combines TRBV15 with TRBJ2-7; D is tentatively TRBD1 or TRBD2 (5 bases each). Per the germline V gene, CDR1 is LNHNV and CDR2 is YYDKDF (reference sequence). The CDR3 totals 15 residues. Trimming pared 1 base from V and 3 bases from J, leaving 13 bases between. The CDR3 DNA reads TGTGCCACCAGCAGAGCCGTGGGGACGGTCTACGAGCAGTACTTC. This encodes CATSRAVGTVYEQYF. Using reference TRBV15 and TRBJ2-7 for the parts outside the CDR3, the full variable domain is DAMVIQNPRYQVTQFGKPVTLSCSQTLNHNVMYWYQQKSSQAPKLLFHYYDKDFNNEADTPDNFQSRRPNTSFCFLDIRSPGLGDTAMYLCATSRAVGTVYEQYFGPGTRLTVT.

This chain joins TRBV3-1 and TRBJ1-4, with D unresolved. The CDR3 has 14 residues. Trimming cost V 4 bases and J 3 bases, with 9 bases left between them. Germline V gives CDR1 LGHDT, CDR2 YNNKEL (reference sequence). This CDR3 reads CASSRQFSNEKLFF. The CDR3 DNA sequence: TGTGCCAGCAGCCGGCAGTTCTCTAATGAAAAACTGTTTTTT.

The chain couples TRBV19 to TRBJ1-1, with D possibly matching TRBD1 (6 bases). Looked up from germline, CDR1 is LNHDA and CDR2 is SQIVND (reference sequence). V lost 5 bases to trimming and J lost 6 bases, with 19 bases between them. The CDR3 runs 15 residues. Here the CDR3 reads CASSRGGRGKAEAFF. The CDR3 DNA sequence: TGTGCCAGTAGTCGCGGGGGCCGGGGGAAGGCTGAAGCTTTCTTT.

In this sample, this clonotype turned up a few times. Here the CDR3 reads CAISLYPDTQYF. CDR3 nucleotide sequence: TGTGCCATCTCACTTTACCCAGATACGCAGTATTTT. The J gene is TRBJ2-3, the V gene TRBV7-9, with D unresolved. There are 12 residues in the CDR3. V lost 10 bases and J lost 4, with 12 bases in between. The germline gives CDR1 SEHNR, CDR2 FQNEAQ (reference sequence). Together with reference TRBV7-9 and TRBJ2-3, the CDR3 gives the full variable domain: DTGVSQNPRHKITKRGQNVTFRCDPISEHNRLYWYRQTLGQGPEFLTYFQNEAQLEKSRLLSDRFSAERPKGSFSTLEIQRTEQGDSAMYLCAISLYPDTQYFGPGTRLTVL.

This chain links TRBV18 with TRBJ2-7; D ambiguous. V shed 0 bases and J shed 0 bases, with 9 bases lying between them. CDR1 and CDR2 from the germline V gene are KGHSH and LQKENI. The CDR3 extends over 15 amino acids. The CDR3 loop is CASSPPSGSSYEQYF. The CDR3 nucleotides read TGTGCCAGCTCACCACCGTCAGGCAGCTCCTACGAGCAGTACTTC.

The chain carries TRBV7-2 and TRBJ1-4; D is perhaps TRBD1 (5 bases). CDR3 length equals 16 residues. CDR1 SGHTA and CDR2 FQGNSA come from the germline V gene. Trimming pared 2 bases from V and 8 bases from J, leaving 18 bases between. The CDR3 region has the DNA TGTGCCAGCAGCTTAAGTATCGGGGCGGGGGAAGAAAAACTGTTTTTT. Residues: CASSLSIGAGEEKLFF. Drawing the rest from reference TRBV7-2 and TRBJ1-4, the complete variable domain is GAGVSQSPSNKVTEKGKDVELRCDPISGHTALYWYRQSLGQGLEFLIYFQGNSAPDKSGLPSDRFSAERTGGSVSTLTIQRTQQEDSAVYLCASSLSIGAGEEKLFFGSGTQLSVL.